The 10 T cell receptor beta chains presented below share a single source sample, sequenced in a study of blood T cell repertoires in COVID-19. The data were produced by immunoSEQ multiplex PCR, yet TCRdb's version contains in-frame clones alone and is incomplete. The table records 400,000 to 550,000 clones, roughly 89% of them present only once. The sequencing sample was made of peripheral blood. The origin of the receptors is a woman aged 25-40 years with acute or convalescent COVID-19.

The chain is built from TRBV4-1 and TRBJ2-5; D possibly corresponds to TRBD1 (5 bases). Deletions cut 1 base from V and 4 bases from J, with 16 bases between. The CDR3 is 16 residues long. The germline gives CDR1 MGHRA, CDR2 YSYEKL. The CDR3 protein is CASSQATRETGETQYF. The CDR3 DNA follows: TGCGCCAGCAGCCAAGCCACCAGGGAAACGGGAGAGACCCAGTACTTC.

This chain connects TRBV4-1 to TRBJ2-1; 7 bases match TRBD1. Trimming took 5 bases from V and 1 from J; bases not matched to a gene: 5. The CDR3 has 15 amino acids. Germline CDR1 is MGHRA and CDR2 is YSYEKL. As DNA, the CDR3 is TGCGCCAGCAGCAATGCACAGGGGTCCTACAATGAGCAGTTCTTC. It encodes CASSNAQGSYNEQFF.

The chain joins TRBV9 to TRBJ1-2; D not certain. With 1 base removed from V and 2 bases from J, the gap between germline ends came to 6 bases. The germline V gene encodes CDR1 SGDLS and CDR2 YYNGEE. The CDR3 totals 13 residues. Written as DNA, the CDR3 is TGTGCCAGCAGCGTACCCGGGAACTATGGCTACACCTTC. It encodes CASSVPGNYGYTF.

The chain is built from TRBV30 and TRBJ2-7, with 9 bases lining up with TRBD1. The V gene's germline CDR1 is GTSNPN and CDR2 SVGIG (reference sequence). The junction had 6 bases not matched to a gene; V was cut back by 1 base and J by 5 bases. CDR3 length: 14 residues. Here the CDR3 DNA reads TGTGCCTGGAGTGACCCGGACAGGGGCAACGAGCAGTACTTC. Protein sequence: CAWSDPDRGNEQYF. The complete variable domain, with remaining parts taken from reference TRBV30 and TRBJ2-7, reads SQTIHQWPATLVQPVGSPLSLECTVEGTSNPNLYWYRQAAGRGLQLLFYSVGIGQISSEVPQNLSASRPQDRQFILSSKKLLLSDSGFYLCAWSDPDRGNEQYFGPGTRLTVT.

The sample holds one count of this clone. The chain employs TRBV5-1 and TRBJ1-2, with D perhaps matching TRBD1 (5 bases). This CDR3 is 12 amino acids long. From germline, CDR1 is SGHRS and CDR2 YFSETQ. The V gene lost 7 bases and the J gene lost 5 bases, with 12 bases spanning the gap. This CDR3 reads CASGQGQYGYTF. CDR3 DNA sequence: TGCGCCAGCGGGCAGGGTCAATATGGCTACACCTTC.

The chain is built from TRBV30 and TRBJ1-5; perhaps TRBD1 as D (5 bases). The V gene lost 2 bases and the J gene lost 4 bases, with 18 bases spanning the gap. This CDR3 has 16 amino acids. CDR1 GTSNPN and CDR2 SVGIG come from the germline V gene (reference sequence). The CDR3 protein is CAWSRRGSLLNQPQHF. CDR3 DNA: TGTGCCTGGAGTCGTAGGGGCAGCTTATTAAATCAGCCCCAGCATTTT.

The chain carries TRBV14 and TRBJ1-2; 9 nucleotides agree with TRBD1. CDR3 size: 16 residues. Germline V gives CDR1 SGHDN, CDR2 FVKESK. V lost 2 bases to trimming and J lost 5 bases; unmatched junction nucleotides: 9. The chain's CDR3 is CASSQPRQGVRYGYTF. In DNA form, the CDR3 reads TGTGCCAGCAGCCAACCCAGACAGGGGGTACGATATGGCTACACCTTC. The complete variable domain, with remaining parts taken from reference TRBV14 and TRBJ1-2, reads EAGVTQFPSHSVIEKGQTVTLRCDPISGHDNLYWYRRVMGKEIKFLLHFVKESKQDESGMPNNRFLAERTGGTYSTLKVQPAELEDSGVYFCASSQPRQGVRYGYTFGSGTRLTVV.

The chain combines TRBV7-9 with TRBJ1-1; 7 bases agree with TRBD1. Germline CDR1 reads SEHNR; CDR2 reads FQNEAQ (reference sequence). The ends lost 0 bases at V and 4 bases at J; junction bases unmatched: 5. This CDR3 region has 15 residues. In DNA form, the CDR3 reads TGTGCCAGCAGCTTAGCTGACCAGGGGGGCACTGAAGCTTTCTTT. Its protein is CASSLADQGGTEAFF.

The chain has TRBV7-6 and TRBJ1-6, with a possible D match to TRBD1 (5 bases). Germline loops: CDR1 SGHVS, CDR2 FNYEAQ. This CDR3 comprises 15 residues. Between the trimmed V and J ends, which lost 3 bases and 10 bases, there was a span of 16 bases. In DNA, the CDR3 is TGTGCCAGCAGCTTGGGGCCCGGGACTAAATCACCCCTCCACTTT. Protein sequence: CASSLGPGTKSPLHF. The whole variable domain, remainder taken from reference TRBV7-6 and TRBJ1-6, is GAGVSQSPRYKVTKRGQDVALRCDPISGHVSLYWYRQALGQGPEFLTYFNYEAQQDKSGLPNDRFSAERPEGSISTLTIQRTEQRDSAMYRCASSLGPGTKSPLHFGNGTRLTVT.

J is TRBJ1-3 and V is TRBV9; D is unresolved. The CDR3 runs 14 residues. With 4 bases removed from V and 4 bases from J, the gap between germline ends came to 12 bases. The germline gives CDR1 SGDLS, CDR2 YYNGEE. Here the CDR3 DNA reads TGTGCCAGCAGCCCGGGTTTTAAGGGAAACACCATATATTTT. Encoded protein: CASSPGFKGNTIYF.